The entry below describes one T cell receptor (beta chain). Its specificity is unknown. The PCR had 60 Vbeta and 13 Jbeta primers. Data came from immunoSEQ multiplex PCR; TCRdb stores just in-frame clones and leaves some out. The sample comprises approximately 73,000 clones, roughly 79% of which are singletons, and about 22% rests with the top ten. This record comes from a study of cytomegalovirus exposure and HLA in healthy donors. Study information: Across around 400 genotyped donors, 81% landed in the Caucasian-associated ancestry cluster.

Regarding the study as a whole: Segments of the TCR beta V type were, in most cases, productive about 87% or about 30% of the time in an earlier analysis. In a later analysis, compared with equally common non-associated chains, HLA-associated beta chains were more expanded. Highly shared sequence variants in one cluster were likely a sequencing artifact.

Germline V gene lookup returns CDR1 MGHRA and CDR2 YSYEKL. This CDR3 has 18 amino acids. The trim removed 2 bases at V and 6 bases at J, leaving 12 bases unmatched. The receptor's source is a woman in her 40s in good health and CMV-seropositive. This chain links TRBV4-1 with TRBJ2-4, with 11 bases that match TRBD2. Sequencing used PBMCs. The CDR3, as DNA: TGCGCCAGCAGCCAAAGTAGCGGGGGGGCGATCATTGGAAACATTCAGTACTTC. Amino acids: CASSQSSGGAIIGNIQYF.